The following is a T cell receptor (beta chain) sequence with its context. Its target is not known. Profiles of TCR beta VDJ and CDR3 were generated from a genomic DNA template. Via MiXCR, TCRdb re-called the reads, giving one row per CDR3 protein. In the table there are roughly 150,000 distinct CDR3 sequences, 45% to 55% of which are singletons. This sample is drawn from a study of CD8+CD57+ T cells in acquired aplastic anemia. Study background: DNA per sorted CD4+ or CD8+ sample ranged roughly 0.19 to 30 ug, averaging 3.2 ug. Findings and limits, study-wide: Patients and healthy controls showed no significant CD8+ Simpson's diversity difference.

The J segment lost 5 bases and the V segment lost 7 bases, leaving 6 bases of the junction unmatched. The length of the CDR3 is 13 residues. The germline CDR1 and CDR2 sequences are SGHVS and FQNEAQ. Only patients with CD8+CD57+ cell expansion on flow cytometry were chosen for sequencing. No patient had been given any therapy when blood was sampled. J is TRBJ2-5 and V is TRBV7-8; 8 bases align to TRBD2. The clonotype comes from a human donor with aplastic anemia. Sequencing was performed on sorted CD4+, CD8+, or CD8+CD57+ T cells (not recorded which) from PBMCs. The CDR3 here is CASNVAGSETQYF. The CDR3 coding sequence is TGTGCCAGCAACGTAGCGGGGTCGGAGACCCAGTACTTC.